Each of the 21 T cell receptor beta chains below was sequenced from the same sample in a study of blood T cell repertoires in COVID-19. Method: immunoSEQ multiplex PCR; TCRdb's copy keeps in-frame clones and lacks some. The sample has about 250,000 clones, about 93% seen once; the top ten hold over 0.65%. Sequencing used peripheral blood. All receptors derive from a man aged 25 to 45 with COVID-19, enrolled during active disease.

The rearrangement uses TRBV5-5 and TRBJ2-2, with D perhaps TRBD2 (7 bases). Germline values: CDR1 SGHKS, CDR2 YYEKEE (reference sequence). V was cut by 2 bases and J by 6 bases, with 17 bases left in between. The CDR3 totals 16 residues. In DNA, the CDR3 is TGTGCCAGCAGCTTCGAGGGCGGGGGCGCCTCCGGGGAGCTGTTTTTT. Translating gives CASSFEGGGASGELFF. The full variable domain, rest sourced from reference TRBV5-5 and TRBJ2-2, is DAGVTQSPTHLIKTRGQQVTLRCSPISGHKSVSWYQQVLGQGPQFIFQYYEKEERGRGNFPDRFSARQFPNYSSELNVNALLLGDSALYLCASSFEGGGASGELFFGEGSRLTVL.

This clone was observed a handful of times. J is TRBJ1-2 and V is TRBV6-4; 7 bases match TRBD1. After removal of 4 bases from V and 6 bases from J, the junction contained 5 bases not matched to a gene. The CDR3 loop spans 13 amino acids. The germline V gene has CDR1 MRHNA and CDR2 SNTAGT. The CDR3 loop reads CASSAGRGDGYTF. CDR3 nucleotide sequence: TGTGCCAGCAGTGCGGGCAGGGGGGATGGCTACACCTTC.

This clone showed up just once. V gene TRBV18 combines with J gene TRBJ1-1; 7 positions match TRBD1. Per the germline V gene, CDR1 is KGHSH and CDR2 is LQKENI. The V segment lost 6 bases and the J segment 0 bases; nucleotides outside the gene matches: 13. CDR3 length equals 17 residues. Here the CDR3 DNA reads TGTGCCAGCTCCGACACCCAAGACAGGGTCTTGAACACTGAAGCTTTCTTT. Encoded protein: CASSDTQDRVLNTEAFF.

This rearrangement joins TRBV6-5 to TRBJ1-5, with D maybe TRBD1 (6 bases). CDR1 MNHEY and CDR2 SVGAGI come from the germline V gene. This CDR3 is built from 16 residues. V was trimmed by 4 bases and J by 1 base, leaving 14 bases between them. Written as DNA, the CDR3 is TGTGCCAGCAGTTGGACAGCGGGGTGGAGCAATCAGCCCCAGCATTTT. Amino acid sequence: CASSWTAGWSNQPQHF.

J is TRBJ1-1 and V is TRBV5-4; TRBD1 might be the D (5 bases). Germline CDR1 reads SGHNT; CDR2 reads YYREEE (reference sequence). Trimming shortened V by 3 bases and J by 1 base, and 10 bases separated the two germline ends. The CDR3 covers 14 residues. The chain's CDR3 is CASSSFRENTEAFF. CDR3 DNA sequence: TGTGCCAGCAGCTCCTTCAGGGAGAACACTGAAGCTTTCTTT.

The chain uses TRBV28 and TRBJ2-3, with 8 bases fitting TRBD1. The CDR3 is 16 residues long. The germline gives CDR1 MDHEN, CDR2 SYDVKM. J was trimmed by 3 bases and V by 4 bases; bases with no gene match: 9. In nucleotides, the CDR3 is TGTGCCAGCAGTTCAGACAGGGGTGGTTGGACAGATACGCAGTATTTT. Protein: CASSSDRGGWTDTQYF.

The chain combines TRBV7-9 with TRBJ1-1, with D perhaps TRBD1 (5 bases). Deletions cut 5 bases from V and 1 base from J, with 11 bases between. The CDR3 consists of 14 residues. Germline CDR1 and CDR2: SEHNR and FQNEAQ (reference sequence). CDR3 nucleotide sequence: TGTGCCAGCAGCCCAGTCCAGGGGAACACTGAAGCTTTCTTT. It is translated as CASSPVQGNTEAFF.

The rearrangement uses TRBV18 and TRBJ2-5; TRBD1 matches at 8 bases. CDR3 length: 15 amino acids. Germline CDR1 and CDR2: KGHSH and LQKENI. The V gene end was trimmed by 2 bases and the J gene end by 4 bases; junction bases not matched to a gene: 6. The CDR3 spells CASSPGSGGRETQYF. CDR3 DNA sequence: TGTGCCAGCTCACCAGGTTCAGGGGGCAGAGAGACCCAGTACTTC.

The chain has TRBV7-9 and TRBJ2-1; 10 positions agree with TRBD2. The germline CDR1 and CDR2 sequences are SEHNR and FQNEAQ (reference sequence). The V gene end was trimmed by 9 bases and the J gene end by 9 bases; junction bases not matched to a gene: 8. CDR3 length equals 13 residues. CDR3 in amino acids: CASSSGGAGEQFF. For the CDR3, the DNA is TGTGCCAGTTCCAGCGGGGGGGCCGGTGAGCAGTTCTTC.

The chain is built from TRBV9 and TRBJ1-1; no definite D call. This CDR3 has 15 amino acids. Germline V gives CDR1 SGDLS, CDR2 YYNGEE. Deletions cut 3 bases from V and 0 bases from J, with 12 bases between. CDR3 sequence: CASSALSDMNTEAFF. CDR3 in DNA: TGTGCCAGCAGCGCTCTCTCAGACATGAACACTGAAGCTTTCTTT.

The CDR3 loop reads CASSQSRGVGGTEAFF. Written as DNA, the CDR3 is TGCGCCAGCAGTCAATCGAGGGGTGTAGGGGGCACTGAAGCTTTCTTT. The chain carries TRBV23-1 and TRBJ1-1, with D tentatively TRBD1 (6 bases). Being an ORF, TRBV23-1 has a function that is uncertain. V shed 0 bases and J shed 4 bases, with 15 bases lying between them. The CDR3 loop spans 16 amino acids.

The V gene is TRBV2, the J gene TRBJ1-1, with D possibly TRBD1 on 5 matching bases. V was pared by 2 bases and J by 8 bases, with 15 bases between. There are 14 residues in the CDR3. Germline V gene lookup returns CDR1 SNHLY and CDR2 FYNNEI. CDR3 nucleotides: TGTGCCAGCAGTGAACCCCCAGGGCTGTCGGAAGCTTTCTTT. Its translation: CASSEPPGLSEAFF.

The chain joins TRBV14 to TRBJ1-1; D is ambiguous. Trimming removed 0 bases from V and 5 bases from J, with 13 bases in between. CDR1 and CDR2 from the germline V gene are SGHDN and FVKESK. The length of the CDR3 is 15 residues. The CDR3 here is CASSQEGPTRTEAFF. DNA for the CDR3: TGTGCCAGCAGCCAAGAGGGTCCGACCAGGACTGAAGCTTTCTTT.

CDR3 sequence: CASSLAGETYEQYF. In nucleotides, the CDR3 is TGCGCCAGCAGTCTAGCGGGGGAGACCTACGAGCAGTACTTC. The chain joins TRBV5-1 to TRBJ2-7, with 10 nucleotides matching TRBD2. CDR3 length: 14 residues. The germline V gene encodes CDR1 SGHRS and CDR2 YFSETQ. V dropped 5 bases and J dropped 2; count of bases not matched to a gene: 4.

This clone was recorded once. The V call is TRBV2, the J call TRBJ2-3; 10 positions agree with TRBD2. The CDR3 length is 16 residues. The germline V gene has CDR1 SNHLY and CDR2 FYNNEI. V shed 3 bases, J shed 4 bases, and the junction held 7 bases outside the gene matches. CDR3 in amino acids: CASSEWASGGADTQYF. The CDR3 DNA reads TGTGCCAGCAGTGAGTGGGCTAGCGGGGGTGCAGATACGCAGTATTTT.

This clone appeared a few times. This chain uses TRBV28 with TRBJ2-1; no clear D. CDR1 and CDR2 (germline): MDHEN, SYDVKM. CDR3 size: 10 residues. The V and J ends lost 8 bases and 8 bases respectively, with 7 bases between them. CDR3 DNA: TGTGCCAGCGCTATGCATGAGCAGTTCTTC. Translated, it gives CASAMHEQFF.

The CDR3 sequence is CASSQDRSRNGYTF. CDR3 nucleotides: TGCGCCAGCAGCCAGGACAGGAGCCGGAATGGCTACACCTTC. The chain uses TRBV5-1 and TRBJ1-2; 7 nucleotides line up with TRBD1. The V segment lost 4 bases and the J segment 6 bases; nucleotides outside the gene matches: 9. CDR1 and CDR2 (germline): SGHRS, YFSETQ. This CDR3 is built from 14 residues.

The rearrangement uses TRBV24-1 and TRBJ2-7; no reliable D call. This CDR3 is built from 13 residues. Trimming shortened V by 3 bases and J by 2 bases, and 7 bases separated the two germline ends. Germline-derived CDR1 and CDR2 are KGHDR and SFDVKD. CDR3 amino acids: CATSDPLTYEQYF. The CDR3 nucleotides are TGTGCCACCAGTGATCCCCTTACCTACGAGCAGTACTTC.

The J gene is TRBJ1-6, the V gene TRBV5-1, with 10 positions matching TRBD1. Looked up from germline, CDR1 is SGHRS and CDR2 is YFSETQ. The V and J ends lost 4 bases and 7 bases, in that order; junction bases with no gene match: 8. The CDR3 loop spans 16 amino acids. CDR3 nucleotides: TGCGCCAGCAGCCACCGGGACAGGGGCAGCAATTCACCCCTCCACTTT. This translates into CASSHRDRGSNSPLHF.

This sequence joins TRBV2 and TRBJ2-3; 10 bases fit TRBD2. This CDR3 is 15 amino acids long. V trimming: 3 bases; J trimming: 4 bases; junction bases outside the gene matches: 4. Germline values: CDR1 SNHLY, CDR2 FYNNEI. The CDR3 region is CASSDYLAGADTQYF. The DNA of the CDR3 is TGTGCCAGCAGTGACTACCTAGCGGGGGCAGATACGCAGTATTTT. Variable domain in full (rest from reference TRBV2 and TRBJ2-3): EPEVTQTPSHQVTQMGQEVILRCVPISNHLYFYWYRQILGQKVEFLVSFYNNEISEKSEIFDDQFSVERPDGSNFTLKIRSTKLEDSAMYFCASSDYLAGADTQYFGPGTRLTVL.

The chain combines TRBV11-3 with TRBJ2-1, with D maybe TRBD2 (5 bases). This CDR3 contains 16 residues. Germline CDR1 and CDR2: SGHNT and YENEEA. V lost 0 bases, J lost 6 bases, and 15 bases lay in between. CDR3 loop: CASSLDGSGVVNEQFF. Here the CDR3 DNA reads TGTGCCAGCAGCTTAGATGGGAGTGGCGTCGTCAATGAGCAGTTCTTC.